One sample yielded the 26 T cell receptor beta chains listed below, sequenced in a study of spatial heterogeneity in lung cancer. Overall study findings and caveats: Expanded intratumoral alpha and beta TCR counts tracked tumor mutation counts.

MiXCR, run by TCRdb on the 5' RACE reads, gives a single entry per CDR3 protein. This sample has about 7,000 distinct CDR3 sequences, with around 12% found just once. No antigen has been assigned to these receptors. The sample's time point: sample taken at primary tumor resection. The sample here was lung tumor tissue, taken at surgery. The receptors shown here come from a male donor with early-stage non-small cell lung cancer.

This clonotype was recorded at least ten times. A library prepared for alpha chains yielded this beta chain as an off-target read; its size is of little meaning. CDR3 protein: CASEVTMGGTYEQYF. The CDR3 nucleotides read TGTGCCAGCGAGGTGACAATGGGCGGAACCTACGAGCAGTACTTC. The rearrangement joins TRBV7-9 to TRBJ2-7; D not resolved. V lost 8 bases and J 2 bases, leaving 19 bases between the germline ends. This CDR3 contains 15 residues. CDR1 is SEHNR, CDR2 FQNEAQ, per germline (reference sequence). Variable domain in full (rest from reference TRBV7-9 and TRBJ2-7): DTGVSQNPRHKITKRGQNVTFRCDPISEHNRLYWYRQTLGQGPEFLTYFQNEAQLEKSRLLSDRFSAERPKGSFSTLEIQRTEQGDSAMYLCASEVTMGGTYEQYFGPGTRLTVT.

Comment on this clonotype: This beta chain lies outside the target of a library built for alpha chains; its clone size means little. The rearrangement links TRBV5-1 to TRBJ1-1; D ambiguous. This CDR3 contains 15 residues. V lost 3 bases and J lost 4, with 16 bases in between. Germline V CDR1 and CDR2: SGHRS, YFSETQ. The CDR3, as DNA: TGCGCCAGCAGCTACGTATCCGGGGTCGGCACTGAAGCTTTCTTT. Its translation: CASSYVSGVGTEAFF. The full variable domain, with the rest looked up from reference TRBV5-1 and TRBJ1-1, is KAGVTQTPRYLIKTRGQQVTLSCSPISGHRSVSWYQQTPGQGLQFLFEYFSETQRNKGNFPGRFSGRQFSNSRSEMNVSTLELGDSALYLCASSYVSGVGTEAFFGQGTRLTVV.

There are many counts of this clonotype. The library was designed around alpha chains, so this beta chain is a stray read whose abundance carries little weight. The chain joins TRBV24-1 to TRBJ2-3, with TRBD2 matching over 11 bases. CDR1 and CDR2 from the germline V gene are KGHDR and SFDVKD. The V and J ends lost 2 bases and 4 bases, in that order; junction bases with no gene match: 7. The CDR3 is made up of 17 amino acids. CDR3: CATSDYGTSGGADTQYF. DNA of the CDR3: TGTGCCACCAGTGATTATGGGACTAGCGGAGGTGCAGATACGCAGTATTTT.

By its share, this clonotype is medium-sized. This beta chain is a stray read from a library made for alpha chains; its abundance is not meaningful. DNA for the CDR3: TGTGCCAGCAGCTTAGGTCAGGACCAAAGGGGAAATGAGCAGTTCTTC. The encoded protein is CASSLGQDQRGNEQFF. The chain employs TRBV11-2 and TRBJ2-1; the D gene is possibly TRBD1 (5 bases). V gave up 1 base and J gave up 7 bases, with 17 bases separating them. From germline, CDR1 is SGHAT and CDR2 FQNNGV. The CDR3 has 16 residues.

Only a few counts were recorded for this clonotype. In a library made to pick up alpha chains, this beta chain is a stray read with a size that means little. V gene TRBV6-4 combines with J gene TRBJ2-4; D not resolved. This CDR3 region has 18 residues. Germline V CDR1 and CDR2: MRHNA, SNTAGT. Deletions cut 2 bases from V and 1 base from J, with 18 bases between. CDR3 amino acids: CASSDTYFLAAAKNIQYF. CDR3 in DNA: TGTGCCAGCAGTGACACATATTTTTTGGCGGCTGCCAAAAACATTCAGTACTTC.

This clonotype was found many times. This beta chain is off target for a library built for alpha chains, so its abundance means little. The gene calls are TRBV7-2 and TRBJ2-7, with 9 bases fitting TRBD2. Germline loops: CDR1 SGHTA, CDR2 FQGNSA. Trimming cost V 2 bases and J 7 bases; bases outside gene matches: 6. The CDR3 has 14 amino acids. In nucleotides, the CDR3 is TGTGCCAGCAGCTTAACTGGACTAGCGCAGGAGCAGTACTTC. Encoded protein: CASSLTGLAQEQYF.

Many counts were recorded for this clonotype. The library was prepared for alpha chains; this beta chain is a stray read, so its frequency means little. J is TRBJ2-3 and V is TRBV27; 9 bases match TRBD1. Germline CDR1 and CDR2: MNHEY and SMNVEV (reference sequence). V lost 3 bases, J lost 6 bases, and 10 bases stayed unmatched. CDR3 size: 16 residues. The CDR3 DNA follows: TGTGCCAGCAGTTTTTCCGGGACAGGGAGGGCGGATACGCAGTATTTT. It translates to CASSFSGTGRADTQYF.

Comments on this clonotype: Little can be read into the size of this beta chain, an off-target read in a library designed for alpha chains. This rearrangement joins TRBV29-1 to TRBJ1-1; perhaps TRBD1 as D (6 bases). The ends were cut back, 4 bases at V and 0 bases at J, with 12 bases in the middle. Germline V gene sequence: CDR1 SQVTM, CDR2 ANQGSEA. CDR3 length: 14 residues. The CDR3: CSVARGNMNTEAFF. The CDR3 bases are TGCAGCGTTGCCAGGGGCAACATGAACACTGAAGCTTTCTTT.

This clonotype was counted between two and nine times. This beta chain is an unintended read in a library built for alpha chains; its size means little. This chain connects TRBV20-1 to TRBJ1-2; 7 bases are shared with TRBD1. Per the germline V gene, CDR1 is DFQATT and CDR2 is SNEGSKA (reference sequence). This CDR3 is built from 16 residues. Trimming at V came to 6 bases and at J to 5 bases, leaving 18 bases not matched to a gene. CDR3 in DNA: TGCAGTGCCCAACCCGACAGGGCCCGGGAGAGATATGGCTACACCTTC. Its translation is CSAQPDRARERYGYTF.

About this clonotype itself: This beta chain slipped into a library made for alpha chains as a stray read, so its size is not meaningful. The chain joins TRBV10-3 to TRBJ2-2; no reliable D call. From germline, CDR1 is ENHRY and CDR2 SYGVKD. The CDR3 sequence is 13 residues long. V gave up 6 bases and J gave up 8 bases, with 13 bases separating them. The CDR3 protein is CAISETSKGELFF. Here the CDR3 DNA reads TGTGCCATCAGCGAGACATCCAAGGGGGAGCTGTTTTTT.

This clonotype has ten or more counts. The size of this beta chain means little, since it is a stray read in a library made for alpha chains. The chain joins TRBV6-1 to TRBJ2-2; D is possibly TRBD1 or TRBD2 (7 bases each). The CDR3 is 16 amino acids. V gave up 2 bases and J gave up 4 bases, with 14 bases separating them. Per the germline V gene, CDR1 is MNHNS and CDR2 is SASEGT. CDR3 sequence reads: CASSEIRGGGTGELFF. DNA of the CDR3: TGTGCCAGCAGTGAAATCAGGGGGGGAGGCACCGGGGAGCTGTTTTTT.

This clonotype was found many times. The library was built for alpha chains, so this beta chain is an off-target read and its size means little. This chain connects TRBV6-6 to TRBJ1-6; D gene ambiguous. The V end was cut by 7 bases, the J end by 9 bases, with 25 bases between. The CDR3 spans 17 residues. The germline CDR1 and CDR2 sequences are MNHNY and SVGAGI (reference sequence). This chain's CDR3 is CASTLESGGSKASPLHF. The CDR3, as DNA: TGTGCCAGCACTTTAGAGAGCGGTGGGAGTAAGGCTTCACCCCTCCACTTT.

There are many counts of this clonotype. This beta chain is an off-target read within a library intended for alpha chains, so its frequency means little. The V call is TRBV28, the J call TRBJ1-2; 8 nucleotides line up with TRBD1. This CDR3 has 16 residues. Trimming took 4 bases from V and 6 from J; bases not matched to a gene: 13. CDR1 and CDR2 from the germline V gene are MDHEN and SYDVKM. CDR3 sequence reads: CASSSTWWTGKNGYTF. CDR3 nucleotides: TGTGCCAGCAGTTCAACCTGGTGGACAGGGAAAAATGGCTACACCTTC.

Sample share makes this clonotype medium-sized (0.01 to 0.1%). The library was designed around alpha chains, so this beta chain is a stray read whose abundance carries little weight. Here the CDR3 DNA reads TGTGCCAGCAGCCGGGACAGCGATCAGCCCCAGCATTTT. The encoded protein is CASSRDSDQPQHF. V gene TRBV6-1 combines with J gene TRBJ1-5, with TRBD1 matching 7 bases. The length of the CDR3 is 13 residues. The J segment lost 5 bases and the V segment lost 6 bases, leaving 4 bases of the junction unmatched. CDR1 and CDR2 (germline): MNHNS, SASEGT.

By frequency in the sample, this clonotype is medium-sized. Within a library made for alpha chains, this beta chain is off target, and its count is uninformative. The genes are TRBV7-8 and TRBJ2-4; unclear D gene. This CDR3 region has 12 residues. CDR1 and CDR2 from the germline V gene are SGHVS and FQNEAQ. V was shortened by 5 bases and J by 8 bases, with 10 bases between the two germline ends. CDR3 DNA sequence: TGTGCCAGCAGCCCCGGTCCAGACATTCAGTACTTC. As protein: CASSPGPDIQYF. The full variable domain, in which reference TRBV7-8 and TRBJ2-4 provide the parts outside the CDR3, is GAGVSQSPRYKVAKRGQDVALRCDPISGHVSLFWYQQALGQGPEFLTYFQNEAQLDKSGLPSDRFFAERPEGSVSTLKIQRTQQEDSAVYLCASSPGPDIQYFGAGTRLSVL.

This clonotype is categorized as large. For a library built for alpha chains, this beta chain is a stray read; little rests on its size. The J gene is TRBJ2-7, the V gene TRBV11-2, with 7 bases that match TRBD2. The CDR3 is made up of 15 amino acids. Germline trimming cut 2 bases from V and 5 bases from J; bases unmatched to any gene: 9. Germline assignment: CDR1 SGHAT and CDR2 FQNNGV. The CDR3 loop reads CASSLMQGGSHEQYF. The CDR3 DNA is TGTGCCAGCAGCTTAATGCAAGGCGGGAGCCACGAGCAGTACTTC. Drawing the rest from reference TRBV11-2 and TRBJ2-7, the complete variable domain is EAGVAQSPRYKIIEKRQSVAFWCNPISGHATLYWYQQILGQGPKLLIQFQNNGVVDDSQLPKDRFSAERLKGVDSTLKIQPAKLEDSAVYLCASSLMQGGSHEQYFGPGTRLTVT.

Note on this clonotype: This beta chain is a stray sequence in a library constructed for alpha chains; its clone size is not meaningful. The V gene is TRBV5-4, the J gene TRBJ2-5; 8 nucleotides align to TRBD2. Germline-derived CDR1 and CDR2 are SGHNT and YYREEE (reference sequence). The junction had 6 bases not matched to a gene; V was cut back by 3 bases and J by 5 bases. There are 14 residues in the CDR3. The CDR3 sequence: CASSSTSADETQYF. The CDR3 DNA reads as TGTGCCAGCAGCTCGACTAGCGCTGACGAGACCCAGTACTTC.

This clonotype was detected only a few times. Since it is a stray read in a library aimed at alpha chains, this beta chain has a size that is not meaningful. V usage is TRBV3-1 and J usage is TRBJ2-7; no reliable D call. The germline gives CDR1 LGHDT, CDR2 YNNKEL (reference sequence). V shed 1 base and J shed 0 bases, with 7 bases lying between them. This CDR3 spans 14 amino acids. The CDR3 DNA follows: TGTGCCAGCAGCCAAGTTAGGGCCTCCTACGAGCAGTACTTC. Residues: CASSQVRASYEQYF.

This clonotype was seen at least ten times. A library prepared for alpha chains yielded this beta chain as an off-target read; its size is of little meaning. In DNA, the CDR3 is TGTGCCAGCAGTGGAGGTAGCAATCAGCCCCAGCATTTT. Amino acid sequence: CASSGGSNQPQHF. This chain joins TRBV2 and TRBJ1-5; D uncertain. Per the germline V gene, CDR1 is SNHLY and CDR2 is FYNNEI. Trimming stripped 4 bases from V and 0 bases from J, with 4 bases between. This CDR3 is 13 amino acids long.

In this sample, this clonotype is medium-sized. Since it is a stray read in a library aimed at alpha chains, this beta chain has a size that is not meaningful. The chain links TRBV29-1 to TRBJ1-3; the match to TRBD1 covers 11 bases. V was pared by 6 bases and J by 4 bases, with 8 bases of the junction left unmatched. Germline CDR1 and CDR2: SQVTM and ANQGSEA. This CDR3 has 15 amino acids. CDR3 sequence reads: CSVVPDRGQGNTIYF. The CDR3 DNA sequence: TGCAGCGTGGTCCCGGACAGGGGGCAAGGAAACACCATATATTTT.

The table lists this clonotype with many counts. This beta chain slipped into a library made for alpha chains as a stray read, so its size is not meaningful. This chain connects TRBV6-6 to TRBJ1-1, with D tentatively TRBD1 (5 bases). The CDR3 is 14 amino acids. Per germline, CDR1 MNHNY and CDR2 SVGAGI (reference sequence). The V end was cut by 7 bases, the J end by 4 bases, with 16 bases between. For the CDR3, the DNA is TGTGCCAGCATAGTCGGCGGGGGTGGCACTGAAGCTTTCTTT. It is translated as CASIVGGGGTEAFF.

On this clonotype: The junction does not match germline at one end; this may be a read error. This beta chain is a stray read from a library made for alpha chains; its abundance is not meaningful. The V call is TRBV7-7, the J call TRBJ2-5, with TRBD2 matching over 7 bases. Germline V gene data show CDR1 as SSHAT and CDR2 as FNYEAQ (reference sequence). This CDR3 region has 15 residues. DNA of the CDR3: TGTGCTAGCAGCTTTGACACTAGCGAACAAGAGACCCAGTACTTC. Its protein is CASSFDTSEQETQYF.

By share, this clonotype ranks as medium-sized. As an off-target read in a library built for alpha chains, this beta chain has a frequency of little significance. The chain couples TRBV30 to TRBJ1-1; D gene unclear. This CDR3 is built from 12 residues. V shed 2 bases and J shed 0 bases, with 4 bases lying between them. The germline V gene has CDR1 GTSNPN and CDR2 SVGIG (reference sequence). The CDR3 nucleotides read TGTGCCTGGAGTAGGCTGAACACTGAAGCTTTCTTT. It codes for CAWSRLNTEAFF.

By share of the sample, this clonotype is medium-sized. Little can be read into the size of this beta chain, an off-target read in a library designed for alpha chains. The CDR3 nucleotides are TGTGCCAGCAGTTCCCACCTCCCGACGAACGGGAAAGGATACGAGCAGTACTTC. As protein: CASSSHLPTNGKGYEQYF. V and J are TRBV6-6 and TRBJ2-7, with D perhaps TRBD2 (5 bases). Germline V CDR1 and CDR2: MNHNY, SVGAGI (reference sequence). The CDR3 has 18 residues. The V and J ends lost 4 bases and 4 bases respectively, with 26 bases between them.

This clonotype was seen at least ten times. This beta chain is an unintended read in a library built for alpha chains; its size means little. The chain has TRBV20-1 and TRBJ1-1; D call uncertain. The CDR3 has 13 amino acids. The ends were cut back, 0 bases at V and 4 bases at J, with 9 bases in the middle. Germline-derived CDR1 and CDR2 are DFQATT and SNEGSKA (reference sequence). The CDR3 DNA sequence: TGCAGTGCTAGAGATAAGAGGGTCACTGAAGCTTTCTTT. Its protein is CSARDKRVTEAFF.

Note on this clonotype: This beta chain slipped into a library made for alpha chains as a stray read, so its size is not meaningful. The chain carries TRBV3-1 and TRBJ1-5, with 9 bases lining up with TRBD1. This CDR3 spans 14 amino acids. CDR1 and CDR2 from the germline V gene are LGHDT and YNNKEL (reference sequence). V lost 6 bases and J lost 7; bases outside the gene matches: 7. CDR3 residues: CASSPGQGGQPQHF. CDR3 coding DNA: TGTGCCAGCAGTCCGGGACAGGGAGGACAGCCCCAGCATTTT.